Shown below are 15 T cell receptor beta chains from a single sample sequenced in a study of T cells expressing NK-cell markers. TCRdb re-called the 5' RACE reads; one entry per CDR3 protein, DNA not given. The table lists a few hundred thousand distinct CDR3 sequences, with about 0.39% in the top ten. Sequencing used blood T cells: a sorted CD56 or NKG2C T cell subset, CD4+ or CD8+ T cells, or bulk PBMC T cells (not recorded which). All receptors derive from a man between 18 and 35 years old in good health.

This CDR3 reads CASSTLGLAGSSFSIEQYF. The genes are TRBV7-8 and TRBJ2-7; TCRdb returns TRBD2, unconfirmable since there is no DNA. In germline, CDR1 is SGHVS, CDR2 FQNEAQ. This CDR3 is built from 19 residues. The complete variable domain, with remaining parts taken from reference TRBV7-8 and TRBJ2-7, reads GAGVSQSPRYKVAKRGQDVALRCDPISGHVSLFWYQQALGQGPEFLTYFQNEAQLDKSGLPSDRFFAERPEGSVSTLKIQRTQQEDSAVYLCASSTLGLAGSSFSIEQYFGPGTRLTVT.

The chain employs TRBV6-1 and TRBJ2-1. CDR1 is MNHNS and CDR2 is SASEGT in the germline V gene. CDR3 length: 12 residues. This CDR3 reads CASSQRRREQFF.

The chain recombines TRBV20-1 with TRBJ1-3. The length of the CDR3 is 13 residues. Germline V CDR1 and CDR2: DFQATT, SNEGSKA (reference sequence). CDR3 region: CSARRVGGNTIYF.

The CDR3 region is CASTSHPKETQYF. The rearrangement joins TRBV12-3 or TRBV12-4 to TRBJ2-5. The CDR3 length is 13 residues.

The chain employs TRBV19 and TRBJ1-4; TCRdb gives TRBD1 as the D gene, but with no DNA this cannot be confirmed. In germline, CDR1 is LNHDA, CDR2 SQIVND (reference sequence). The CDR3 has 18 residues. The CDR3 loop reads CASSNKGTGAATNEKLFF.

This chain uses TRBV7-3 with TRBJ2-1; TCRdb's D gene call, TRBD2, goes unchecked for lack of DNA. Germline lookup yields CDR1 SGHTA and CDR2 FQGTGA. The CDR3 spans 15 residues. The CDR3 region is CASSLGSGSRNEQFF.

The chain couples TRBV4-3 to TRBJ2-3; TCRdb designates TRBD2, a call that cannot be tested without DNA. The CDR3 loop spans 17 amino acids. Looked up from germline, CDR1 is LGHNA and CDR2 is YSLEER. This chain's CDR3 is CASSQGLAGGLADTQYF.

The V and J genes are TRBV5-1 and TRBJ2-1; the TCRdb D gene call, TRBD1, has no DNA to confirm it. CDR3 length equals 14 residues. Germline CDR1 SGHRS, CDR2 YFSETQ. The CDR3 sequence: CASSSLSQGYEQFF.

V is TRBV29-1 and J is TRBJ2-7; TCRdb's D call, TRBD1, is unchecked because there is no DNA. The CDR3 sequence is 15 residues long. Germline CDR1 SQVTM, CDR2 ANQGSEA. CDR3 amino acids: CSVEGEDRDPYEQYF.

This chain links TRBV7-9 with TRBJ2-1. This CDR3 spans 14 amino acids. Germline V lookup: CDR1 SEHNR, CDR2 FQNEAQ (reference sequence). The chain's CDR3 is CASTSGTLYNEQFF.

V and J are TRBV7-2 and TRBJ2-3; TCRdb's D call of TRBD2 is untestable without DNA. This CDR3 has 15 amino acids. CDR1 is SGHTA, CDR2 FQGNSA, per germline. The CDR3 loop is CASSLVGLAGDTQYF. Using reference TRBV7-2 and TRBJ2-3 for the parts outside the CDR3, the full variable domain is GAGVSQSPSNKVTEKGKDVELRCDPISGHTALYWYRQSLGQGLEFLIYFQGNSAPDKSGLPSDRFSAERTGGSVSTLTIQRTQQEDSAVYLCASSLVGLAGDTQYFGPGTRLTVL.

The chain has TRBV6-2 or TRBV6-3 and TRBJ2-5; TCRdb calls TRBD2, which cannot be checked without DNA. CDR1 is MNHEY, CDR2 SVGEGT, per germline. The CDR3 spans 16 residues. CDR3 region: CASSYLSSAKQETQYF.

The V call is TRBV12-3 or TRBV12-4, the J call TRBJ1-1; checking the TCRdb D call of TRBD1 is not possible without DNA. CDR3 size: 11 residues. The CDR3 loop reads CASTSTGEAFF.

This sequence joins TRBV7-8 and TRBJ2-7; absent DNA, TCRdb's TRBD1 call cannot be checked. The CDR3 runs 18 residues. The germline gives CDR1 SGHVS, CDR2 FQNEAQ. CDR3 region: CASSQTPQVGLPIYEQYF.

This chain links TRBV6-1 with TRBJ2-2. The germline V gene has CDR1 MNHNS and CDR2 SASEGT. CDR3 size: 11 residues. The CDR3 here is CASSENRELFF.